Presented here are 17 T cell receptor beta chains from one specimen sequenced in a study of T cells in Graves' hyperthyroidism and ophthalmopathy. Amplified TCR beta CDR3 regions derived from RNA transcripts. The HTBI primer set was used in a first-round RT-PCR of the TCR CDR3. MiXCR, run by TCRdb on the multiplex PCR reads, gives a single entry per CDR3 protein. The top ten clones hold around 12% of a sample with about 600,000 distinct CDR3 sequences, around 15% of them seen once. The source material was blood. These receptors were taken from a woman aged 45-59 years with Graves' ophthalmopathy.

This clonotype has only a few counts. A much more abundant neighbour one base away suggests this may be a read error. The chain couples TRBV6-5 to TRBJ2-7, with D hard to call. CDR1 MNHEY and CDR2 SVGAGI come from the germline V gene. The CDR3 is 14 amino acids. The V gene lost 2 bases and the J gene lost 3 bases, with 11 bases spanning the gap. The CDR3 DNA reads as TGTGCCAGCAGTTACGGTACTGCGAACTACGAGCAGTACTTC. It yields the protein CASSYGTANYEQYF.

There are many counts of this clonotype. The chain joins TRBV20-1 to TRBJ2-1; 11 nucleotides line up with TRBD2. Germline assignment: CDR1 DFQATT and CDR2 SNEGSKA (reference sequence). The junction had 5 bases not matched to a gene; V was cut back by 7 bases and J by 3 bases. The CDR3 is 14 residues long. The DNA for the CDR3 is TGCAGTGGGGGACTAGCGGCCTACTACAATGAGCAGTTCTTC. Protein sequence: CSGGLAAYYNEQFF.

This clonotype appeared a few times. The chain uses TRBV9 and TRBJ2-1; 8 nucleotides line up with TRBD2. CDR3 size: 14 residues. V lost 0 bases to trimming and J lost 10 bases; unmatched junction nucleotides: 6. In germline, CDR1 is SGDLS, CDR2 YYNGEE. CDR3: CASSVVAGSLEQFF. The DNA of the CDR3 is TGTGCCAGCAGCGTAGTAGCGGGGAGCCTCGAGCAGTTCTTC.

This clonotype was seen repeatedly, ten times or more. CDR3 sequence reads: CASSLNSGRVRETQYF. In nucleotides, the CDR3 is TGTGCCAGCAGTTTAAATAGCGGGAGGGTTCGGGAGACCCAGTACTTC. The V gene is TRBV28, the J gene TRBJ2-5, with 11 nucleotides matching TRBD2. This CDR3 is 16 amino acids long. Germline CDR1 MDHEN, CDR2 SYDVKM. Germline trimming cut 2 bases from V and 5 bases from J; bases unmatched to any gene: 7. Full variable domain (missing parts from reference TRBV28 and TRBJ2-5): DVKVTQSSRYLVKRTGEKVFLECVQDMDHENMFWYRQDPGLGLRLIYFSYDVKMKEKGDIPEGYSVSREKKERFSLILESASTNQTSMYLCASSLNSGRVRETQYFGPGTRLLVL.

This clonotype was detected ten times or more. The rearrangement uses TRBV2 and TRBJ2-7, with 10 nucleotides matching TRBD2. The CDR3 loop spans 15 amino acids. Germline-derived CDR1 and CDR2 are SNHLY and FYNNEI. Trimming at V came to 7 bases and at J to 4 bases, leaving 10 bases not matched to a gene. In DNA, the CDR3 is TGTGCCAGCACTCAAAAAGGACTAGCGGAATACGAGCAGTACTTC. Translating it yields CASTQKGLAEYEQYF.

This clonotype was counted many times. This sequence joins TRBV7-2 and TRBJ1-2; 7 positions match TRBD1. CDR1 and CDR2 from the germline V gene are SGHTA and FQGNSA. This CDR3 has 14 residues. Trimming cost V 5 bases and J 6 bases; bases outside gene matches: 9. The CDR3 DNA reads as TGTGCCAGCAGCCTACCGGGACAGTTTAATGGCTACACCTTC. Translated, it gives CASSLPGQFNGYTF.

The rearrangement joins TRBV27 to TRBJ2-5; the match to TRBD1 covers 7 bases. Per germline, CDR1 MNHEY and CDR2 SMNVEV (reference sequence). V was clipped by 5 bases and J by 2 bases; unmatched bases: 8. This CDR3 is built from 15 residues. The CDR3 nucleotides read TGTGCCAGCAGTCCCAATTCAGGGGGTCAAGAGACCCAGTACTTC. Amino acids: CASSPNSGGQETQYF.

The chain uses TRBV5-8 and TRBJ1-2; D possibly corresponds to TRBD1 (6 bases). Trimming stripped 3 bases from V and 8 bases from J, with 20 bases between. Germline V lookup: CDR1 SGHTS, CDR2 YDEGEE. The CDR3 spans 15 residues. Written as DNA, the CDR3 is TGTGCCAGCAGCTCTGCTACAGGGACGGTAGACGGCTACACCTTC. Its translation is CASSSATGTVDGYTF.

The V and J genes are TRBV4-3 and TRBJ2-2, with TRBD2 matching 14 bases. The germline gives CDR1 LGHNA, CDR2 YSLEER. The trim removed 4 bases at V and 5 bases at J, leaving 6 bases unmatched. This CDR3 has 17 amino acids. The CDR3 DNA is TGCGCCAGCAGCCCGGGACTAGCGGGAGTCCGTACCGGGGAGCTGTTTTTT. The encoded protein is CASSPGLAGVRTGELFF.

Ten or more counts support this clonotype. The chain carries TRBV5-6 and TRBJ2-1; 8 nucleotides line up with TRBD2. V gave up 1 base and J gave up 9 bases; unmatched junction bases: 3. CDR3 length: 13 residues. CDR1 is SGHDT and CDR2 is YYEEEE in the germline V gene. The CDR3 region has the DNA TGTGCCAGCAGCTTGAGGCTAGCGGGTGAGCAGTTCTTC. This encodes CASSLRLAGEQFF. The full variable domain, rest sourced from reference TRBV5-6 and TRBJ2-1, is DAGVTQSPTHLIKTRGQQVTLRCSPKSGHDTVSWYQQALGQGPQFIFQYYEEEERQRGNFPDRFSGHQFPNYSSELNVNALLLGDSALYLCASSLRLAGEQFFGPGTRLTVL.

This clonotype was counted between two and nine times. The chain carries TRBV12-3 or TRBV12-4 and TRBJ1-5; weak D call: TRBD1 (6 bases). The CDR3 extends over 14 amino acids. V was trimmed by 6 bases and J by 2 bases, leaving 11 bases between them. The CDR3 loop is CASRGGARNQPQHF. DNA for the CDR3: TGTGCCAGCAGAGGGGGGGCGCGCAATCAGCCCCAGCATTTT.

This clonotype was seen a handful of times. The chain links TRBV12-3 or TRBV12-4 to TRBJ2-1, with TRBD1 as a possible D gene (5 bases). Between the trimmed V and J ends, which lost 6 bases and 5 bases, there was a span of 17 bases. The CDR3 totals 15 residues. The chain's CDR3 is CASSLYGRQNNEQFF. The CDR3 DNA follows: TGTGCCAGCAGCCTGTATGGCAGACAGAACAATGAGCAGTTCTTC.

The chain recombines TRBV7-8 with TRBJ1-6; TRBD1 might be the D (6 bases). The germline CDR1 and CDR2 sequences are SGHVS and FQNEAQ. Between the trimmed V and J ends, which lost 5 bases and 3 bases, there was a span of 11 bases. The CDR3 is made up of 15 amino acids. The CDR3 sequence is CASSPPGVYNSPLHF. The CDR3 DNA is TGTGCCAGCAGCCCCCCAGGGGTCTATAATTCACCCCTCCACTTT.

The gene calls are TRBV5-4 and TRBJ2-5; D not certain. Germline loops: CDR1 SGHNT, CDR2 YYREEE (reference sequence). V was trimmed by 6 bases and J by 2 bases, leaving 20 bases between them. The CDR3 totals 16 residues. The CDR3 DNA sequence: TGTGCCAGCACCTATCCTGGCGTGGGCGGACAAGAGACCCAGTACTTC. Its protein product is CASTYPGVGGQETQYF.

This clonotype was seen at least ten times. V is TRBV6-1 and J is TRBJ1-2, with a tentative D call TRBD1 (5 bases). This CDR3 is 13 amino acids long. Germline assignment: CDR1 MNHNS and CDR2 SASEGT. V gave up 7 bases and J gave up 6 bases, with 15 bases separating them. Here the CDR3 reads CASMGVGSNGYTF. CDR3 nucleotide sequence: TGTGCCAGCATGGGGGTCGGATCAAATGGCTACACCTTC.

CDR3 DNA sequence: TGTGCCAGCAGCTTACTTCGGACGTCCTACAATGAGCAGTTCTTC. It specifies CASSLLRTSYNEQFF. V and J are TRBV7-3 and TRBJ2-1, with unresolved D. Trimming removed 2 bases at V and 1 base at J, with 9 bases between. From germline, CDR1 is SGHTA and CDR2 FQGTGA. CDR3 length equals 15 residues.

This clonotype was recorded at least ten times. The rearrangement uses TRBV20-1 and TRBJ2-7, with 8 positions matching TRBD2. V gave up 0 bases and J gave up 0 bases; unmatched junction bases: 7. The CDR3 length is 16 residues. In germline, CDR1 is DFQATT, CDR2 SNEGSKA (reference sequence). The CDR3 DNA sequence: TGCAGTGCTAGAGATCCTAGCGGGCGCAGCTCCTACGAGCAGTACTTC. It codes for CSARDPSGRSSYEQYF.